This T cell receptor beta chain is from a study of OX40 agonist ivuxolimab in advanced cancers. In the study overall: People in dose escalation had one of these cancers: hepatocellular carcinoma, melanoma, renal cell or head and neck cancer.

Systemic immunosuppression or a history of autoimmune disease excluded patients. TCRdb's copy holds only in-frame clones and misses some; the assay was immunoSEQ multiplex PCR. The sample lists tens of thousands of clones; 92% were seen once. The CDR3 runs to 18 residues. The V and J ends lost 0 bases and 0 bases respectively, with 16 bases between them. Germline-derived CDR1 and CDR2 are KGHSH and LQKENI. V gene TRBV18 combines with J gene TRBJ2-3; D not resolved. The source of this sequence is an adult with an advanced solid tumor such as melanoma, head and neck, liver or kidney cancer. The sample consisted of CD4+ or CD8+ T cells sorted from blood, taken in a trial of the OX40 agonist ivuxolimab. The CDR3, as DNA: TGTGCCAGCTCACCACCGTCACAACAGACCGCTAGCACAGATACGCAGTATTTT. Protein product: CASSPPSQQTASTDTQYF.